The rows below give T cell receptor beta chains drawn from one sample of a study of blood T cell repertoires in COVID-19. The protocol was immunoSEQ multiplex PCR, while the TCRdb copy is restricted to in-frame clones and leaves out a portion. The data show 180,000 or so clones, with 89% seen just once and around 7% held by the top ten. Material: peripheral blood. The source of these receptors is a man aged 40-50 years with acute or convalescent COVID-19. Each CDR3 is given with its conserved first and last residue. The order of the fields is V gene, J gene, clone size, D gene, CDR3 protein, CDR3 DNA. The D gene is left open where the match is weak. Clone size is shown for a subset of rows, as once, few, many or a class of expanded clone.

TRBV7-3,TRBJ2-1,.,TRBD2,CASSGSGGQSNEQFF,TGTGCCAGCAGCGGTAGCGGGGGGCAGTCAAATGAGCAGTTCTTC
TRBV29-1,TRBJ2-3,.,TRBD1,CSVGRTGMTYTQYF,TGCAGCGTTGGTCGGACAGGGATGACCTATACGCAGTATTTT
TRBV7-3,TRBJ2-2,.,TRBD2,CASSPLAGEGTGELFF,TGTGCCAGCAGCCCATTAGCGGGGGAGGGCACCGGGGAGCTGTTTTTT
TRBV10-3,TRBJ2-5,.,TRBD1,CAISAYGQGLETQYF,TGTGCCATCTCAGCCTATGGACAGGGCCTAGAGACCCAGTACTTC
TRBV19,TRBJ1-1,.,TRBD1,CASSPRTGLHTEAFF,TGTGCCAGTAGTCCCAGGACAGGGCTTCACACTGAAGCTTTCTTT
TRBV6-1,TRBJ1-6,few,TRBD1,CASSEPGQGDSPLHF,TGTGCCAGCAGTGAGCCGGGACAGGGTGATTCACCCCTCCACTTT
TRBV5-6,TRBJ2-5,.,.,CASSYERGSETQYF,TGTGCCAGCAGCTATGAGCGAGGGAGTGAGACCCAGTACTTC
TRBV5-1,TRBJ2-5,.,TRBD2,CASSRLAYQETQYF,TGCGCCAGCAGCCGACTAGCCTACCAAGAGACCCAGTACTTC
TRBV4-3,TRBJ2-1,.,TRBD2,CASSQIAGTTYNEQFF,TGCGCCAGCAGCCAAATCGCCGGGACTACCTACAATGAGCAGTTCTTC
TRBV6-4,TRBJ1-1,.,.,CASSDRGNTEAFF,TGTGCCAGCAGTGACAGGGGAAACACTGAAGCTTTCTTT
TRBV6-6,TRBJ1-4,.,TRBD1,CASSYRGQGREKLFF,TGTGCCAGCAGTTACCGGGGACAGGGACGGGAAAAACTGTTTTTT
TRBV11-3,TRBJ2-2,.,TRBD1,CASSLDGTGENTGELFF,TGTGCCAGCAGCTTAGATGGGACAGGGGAGAACACCGGGGAGCTGTTTTTT
TRBV4-1,TRBJ2-1,.,TRBD1,CASSPITGGIYNEQFF,TGCGCCAGCAGCCCTATTACAGGGGGGATATACAATGAGCAGTTCTTC
TRBV9,TRBJ2-3,.,.,CASSVDQQADTQYF,TGTGCCAGCAGCGTCGACCAGCAGGCAGATACGCAGTATTTT
TRBV10-2,TRBJ1-1,.,.,CASSVFSTEAFF,TGCGCCAGCAGTGTTTTTAGCACTGAAGCTTTCTTT
TRBV7-6,TRBJ2-3,.,TRBD2,CASRRLAGDTQYF,TGTGCCAGCAGGAGACTAGCGGGAGATACGCAGTATTTT
TRBV19,TRBJ1-1,.,TRBD1,CASRDQGETEAFF,TGTGCCAGTAGAGACCAGGGGGAGACTGAAGCTTTCTTT
TRBV3-1/TRBV3-2,TRBJ2-7,.,.,CASSLDRSYEQYF,TGTGCCAGCAGCCTCGACAGGTCCTACGAGCAGTACTTC
TRBV7-2,TRBJ2-7,once,TRBD2,CASRAGLAGPSSYEQYF,TGTGCCAGCAGAGCGGGACTAGCAGGACCCAGCTCCTACGAGCAGTACTTC
TRBV6-5,TRBJ2-7,.,TRBD2,CASSLSSGGAYEQYF,TGTGCCAGCAGTTTGTCAAGCGGGGGGGCCTACGAGCAGTACTTC
TRBV5-1,TRBJ2-3,.,.,CASSLRTVTDTQYF,TGCGCCAGCAGCCTAAGGACAGTTACAGATACGCAGTATTTT
TRBV6-5,TRBJ1-2,.,.,CASRRPGDRVYGYTF,TGTGCCAGCAGACGTCCCGGGGATCGTGTCTATGGCTACACCTTC
TRBV6-5,TRBJ1-2,.,.,CASSTPTGGYTF,TGTGCCAGCAGTACGCCGACTGGTGGCTACACCTTC
TRBV19,TRBJ1-5,.,.,CASSPYLRSNQPQHF,TGTGCCAGTAGTCCTTACCTCCGGAGCAATCAGCCCCAGCATTTT
TRBV18,TRBJ2-7,.,TRBD1,CASSEGQGLYEQYF,TGTGCCAGCTCAGAGGGACAGGGTCTTTACGAGCAGTACTTC
TRBV19,TRBJ1-1,few,.,CASSILGATEAFF,TGTGCCAGTAGTATCTTGGGGGCCACTGAAGCTTTCTTT
TRBV6-2/TRBV6-3,TRBJ2-1,.,TRBD2,CASSPNQGLAGIDLTRSSYNEQFF,TGTGCCAGCAGCCCCAACCAGGGACTAGCGGGGATAGACTTAACCAGGAGCTCCTACAATGAGCAGTTCTTC
TRBV18,TRBJ2-7,once,.,CASSPDRQVTYEQYF,TGTGCCAGCTCACCAGATAGACAGGTAACCTACGAGCAGTACTTC
TRBV6-2/TRBV6-3,TRBJ1-1,.,TRBD1,CASSPDRGGFRMNTEAFF,TGTGCCAGCAGTCCAGACAGGGGAGGTTTCCGGATGAACACTGAAGCTTTCTTT
TRBV9,TRBJ2-3,once,TRBD2,CASSAGTSLTDTQYF,TGTGCCAGCAGCGCCGGGACTAGCCTAACAGATACGCAGTATTTT
TRBV29-1,TRBJ2-7,.,.,CSVVNGLEDEQYF,TGCAGCGTTGTAAACGGACTTGAGGACGAGCAGTACTTC
TRBV7-2,TRBJ2-5,.,TRBD2,CASSLYGTSGGGETQYF,TGTGCCAGCAGCCTCTACGGGACTAGCGGGGGGGGAGAGACCCAGTACTTC
TRBV7-9,TRBJ2-5,.,.,CASSLPVGETQYF,TGTGCCAGCAGCCTTCCCGTCGGGGAGACCCAGTACTTC
TRBV10-1,TRBJ2-7,.,.,CASSETGSEQYF,TGCGCCAGCAGTGAGACAGGTTCGGAGCAGTACTTC
TRBV19,TRBJ1-2,.,.,CASSIGGGGYTF,TGTGCCAGTAGTATTGGGGGAGGCGGCTACACCTTC
TRBV5-1,TRBJ2-6,.,TRBD1,CASSGDSSSGANVLTF,TGCGCCAGCAGCGGGGACAGTAGCTCTGGGGCCAACGTCCTGACTTTC
TRBV7-9,TRBJ1-4,.,.,CASSLSRTMNEKLFF,TGTGCCAGCAGCTTATCCCGGACAATGAACGAAAAACTGTTTTTT
TRBV9,TRBJ2-2,.,TRBD2,CASTLNAQGTSARVGELFF,TGTGCCAGCACCCTTAACGCCCAAGGGACTAGCGCTAGGGTCGGGGAGCTGTTTTTT
TRBV6-5,TRBJ1-1,.,TRBD1,CASRGGQAAFF,TGTGCCAGCAGGGGCGGACAGGCAGCTTTCTTT
TRBV6-1,TRBJ2-2,.,TRBD1,CASSEAPPGTGGAGELFF,TGTGCCAGCAGTGAAGCTCCCCCCGGGACAGGGGGGGCCGGGGAGCTGTTTTTT